This T cell receptor beta chain was captured in a study of T cells after yellow fever vaccination. TCRdb called the 5' RACE reads again in MiXCR, with one record for every CDR3 protein. The sample contains approximately 580,000 distinct CDR3 sequences, around 17% of which appear only once. The J segment lost 1 base and the V segment lost 5 bases, leaving 9 bases of the junction unmatched. This CDR3 spans 17 amino acids. CDR1 is LNHDA, CDR2 SQIVND, per germline (reference sequence). This chain uses TRBV19 with TRBJ2-3; 10 positions agree with TRBD2. The sequencing used PBMCs, collected about 5 days after the first yellow fever vaccination. The TCR comes from a man between 18 and 35 years old who received the YFV17D yellow fever vaccine. The CDR3 spells CASSAFLLAGGTDTQYF. The CDR3 DNA is TGTGCCAGTAGTGCTTTTCTCCTAGCGGGGGGCACAGATACGCAGTATTTT. The whole variable domain, filled in from reference TRBV19 and TRBJ2-3, reads DGGITQSPKYLFRKEGQNVTLSCEQNLNHDAMYWYRQDPGQGLRLIYYSQIVNDFQKGDIAEGYSVSREKKESFPLTVTSAQKNPTAFYLCASSAFLLAGGTDTQYFGPGTRLTVL.